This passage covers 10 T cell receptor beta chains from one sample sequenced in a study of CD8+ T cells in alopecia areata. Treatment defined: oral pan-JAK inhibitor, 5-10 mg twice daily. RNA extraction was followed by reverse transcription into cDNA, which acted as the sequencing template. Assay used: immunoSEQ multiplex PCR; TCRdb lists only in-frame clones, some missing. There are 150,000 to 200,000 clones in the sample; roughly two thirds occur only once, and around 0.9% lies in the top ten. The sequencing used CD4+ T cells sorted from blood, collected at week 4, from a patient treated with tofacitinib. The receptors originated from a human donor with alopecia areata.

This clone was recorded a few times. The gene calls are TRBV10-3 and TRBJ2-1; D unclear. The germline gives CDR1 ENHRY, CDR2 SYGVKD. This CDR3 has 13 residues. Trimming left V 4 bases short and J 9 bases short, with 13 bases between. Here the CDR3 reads CAISGVVDGEQFF. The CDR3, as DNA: TGTGCCATCAGTGGAGTCGTTGACGGTGAGCAGTTCTTC.

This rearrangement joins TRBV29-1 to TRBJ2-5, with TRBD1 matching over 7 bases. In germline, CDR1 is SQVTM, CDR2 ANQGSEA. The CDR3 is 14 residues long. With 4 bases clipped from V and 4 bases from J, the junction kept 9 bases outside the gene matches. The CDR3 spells CSVVEQGSRETQYF. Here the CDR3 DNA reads TGCAGCGTTGTTGAACAGGGGTCGCGAGAGACCCAGTACTTC.

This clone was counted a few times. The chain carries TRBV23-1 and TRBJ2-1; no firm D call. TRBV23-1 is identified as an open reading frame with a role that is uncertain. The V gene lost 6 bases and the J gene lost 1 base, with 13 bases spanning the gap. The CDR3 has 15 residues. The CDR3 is CASSQSGKSYNEQFF. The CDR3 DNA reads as TGCGCCAGCAGCCAAAGTGGAAAGTCCTACAATGAGCAGTTCTTC.

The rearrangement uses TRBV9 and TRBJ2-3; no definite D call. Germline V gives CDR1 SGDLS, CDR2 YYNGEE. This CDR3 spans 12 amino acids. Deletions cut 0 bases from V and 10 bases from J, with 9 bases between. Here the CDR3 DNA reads TGTGCCAGCAGCGTAGGGCCAGCAGCGCAGTATTTT. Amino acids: CASSVGPAAQYF.

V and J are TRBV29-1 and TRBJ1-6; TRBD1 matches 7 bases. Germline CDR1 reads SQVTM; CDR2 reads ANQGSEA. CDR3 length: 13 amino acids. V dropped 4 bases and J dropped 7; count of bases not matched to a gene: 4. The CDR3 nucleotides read TGCAGCGTTGGACAGGGAGGCAATTCACCCCTCCACTTT. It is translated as CSVGQGGNSPLHF.

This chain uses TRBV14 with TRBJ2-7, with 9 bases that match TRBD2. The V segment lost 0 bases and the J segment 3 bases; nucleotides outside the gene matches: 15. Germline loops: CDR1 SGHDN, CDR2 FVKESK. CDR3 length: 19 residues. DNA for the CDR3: TGTGCCAGCAGCCAAGATCGTTCGGGGCTAGCGGGGCTTTACTACGAGCAGTACTTC. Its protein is CASSQDRSGLAGLYYEQYF.

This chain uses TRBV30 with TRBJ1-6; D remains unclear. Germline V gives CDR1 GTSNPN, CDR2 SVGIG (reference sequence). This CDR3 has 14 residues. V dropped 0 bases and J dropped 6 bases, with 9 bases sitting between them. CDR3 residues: CAWSVSGFNSPLHF. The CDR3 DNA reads TGTGCCTGGAGTGTTTCCGGCTTTAATTCACCCCTCCACTTT.

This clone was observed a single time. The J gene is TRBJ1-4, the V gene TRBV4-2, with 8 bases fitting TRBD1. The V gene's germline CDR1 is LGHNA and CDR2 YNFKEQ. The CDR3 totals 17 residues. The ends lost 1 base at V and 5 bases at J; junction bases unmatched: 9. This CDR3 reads CASSQGDADRENEKLFF. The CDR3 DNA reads TGTGCCAGCAGCCAAGGCGATGCGGACAGGGAAAATGAAAAACTGTTTTTT.

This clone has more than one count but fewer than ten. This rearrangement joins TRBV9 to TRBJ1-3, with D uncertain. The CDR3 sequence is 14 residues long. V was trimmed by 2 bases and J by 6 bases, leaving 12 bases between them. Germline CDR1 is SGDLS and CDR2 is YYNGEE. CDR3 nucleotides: TGTGCCAGCAGCGTGTCGGGTCTAACAAACACCATATATTTT. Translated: CASSVSGLTNTIYF. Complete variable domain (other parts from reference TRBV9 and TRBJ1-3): DSGVTQTPKHLITATGQRVTLRCSPRSGDLSVYWYQQSLDQGLQFLIQYYNGEERAKGNILERFSAQQFPDLHSELNLSSLELGDSALYFCASSVSGLTNTIYFGEGSWLTVV.

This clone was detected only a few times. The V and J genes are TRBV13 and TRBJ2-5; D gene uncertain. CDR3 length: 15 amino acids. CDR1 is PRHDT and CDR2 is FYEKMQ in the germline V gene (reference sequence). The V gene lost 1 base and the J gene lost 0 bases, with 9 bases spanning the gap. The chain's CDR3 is CASSLVGWYQETQYF. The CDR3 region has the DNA TGTGCCAGCAGCTTAGTGGGTTGGTACCAAGAGACCCAGTACTTC.